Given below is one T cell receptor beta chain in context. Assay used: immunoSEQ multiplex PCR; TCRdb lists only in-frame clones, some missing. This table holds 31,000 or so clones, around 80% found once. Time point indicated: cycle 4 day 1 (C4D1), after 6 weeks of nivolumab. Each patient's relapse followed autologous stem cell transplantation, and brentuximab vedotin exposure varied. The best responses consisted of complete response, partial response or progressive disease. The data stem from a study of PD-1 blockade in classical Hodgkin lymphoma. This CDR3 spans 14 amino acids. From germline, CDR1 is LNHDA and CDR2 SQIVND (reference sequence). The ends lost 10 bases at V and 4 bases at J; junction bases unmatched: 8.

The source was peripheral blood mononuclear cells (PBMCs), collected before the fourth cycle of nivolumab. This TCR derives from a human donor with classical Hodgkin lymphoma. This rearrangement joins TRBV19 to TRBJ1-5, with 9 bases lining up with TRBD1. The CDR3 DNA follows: TGTGCCACCAAATCCGGGACAGGGAATCAGCCCCAGCATTTT. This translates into CATKSGTGNQPQHF.